These T cell receptor beta chains were read from a single sample in a study of pediatric ulcerative colitis. Assay: immunoSEQ multiplex PCR; the TCRdb copy retains only in-frame clones and omits some. The table records under 20,000 clones, under 75% of them present only once. The sample was gut tissue. The receptor source for this set is a boy younger than 18 with moderate ulcerative colitis. Both conserved end residues are part of each CDR3. Each record gives: V gene, clone size, D gene, J gene, CDR3 DNA, CDR3 protein. D genes are given only for firm matches. Only some rows state a clone size, as once, few, many or a class for expanded clones.

V gene: TRBV19
clone size: NA
D gene: TRBD1
J gene: TRBJ1-3
CDR3 DNA: TGTGCCAGTAGACCATCACAGGGGACGTCTGGAAACACCATATATTTT
CDR3 protein: CASRPSQGTSGNTIYF

V gene: TRBV7-2
clone size: few
D gene: NA
J gene: TRBJ1-1
CDR3 DNA: TGTGCCAGCAGCTTATCGATCGGAGGGACCACTGAAGCTTTCTTT
CDR3 protein: CASSLSIGGTTEAFF

V gene: TRBV18
clone size: once
D gene: NA
J gene: TRBJ2-7
CDR3 DNA: TGTGCCAGCTCAACCAGAGGGCCTGAGTACGAGCAGTACTTC
CDR3 protein: CASSTRGPEYEQYF

V gene: TRBV29-1
clone size: once
D gene: NA
J gene: TRBJ1-5
CDR3 DNA: TGCAGCGTGACAGACAGCCGCAATCAGCCCCAGCATTTT
CDR3 protein: CSVTDSRNQPQHF

V gene: TRBV11-2
clone size: NA
D gene: NA
J gene: TRBJ2-3
CDR3 DNA: TGTGCCAGTAAACTTAGCCCAGGCACAGATACGCAGTATTTT
CDR3 protein: CASKLSPGTDTQYF

V gene: TRBV27
clone size: NA
D gene: NA
J gene: TRBJ2-1
CDR3 DNA: TGTGCCAGCAGTTACGGACAGAGCTCCTACAATGAGCAGTTCTTC
CDR3 protein: CASSYGQSSYNEQFF

V gene: TRBV6-4
clone size: NA
D gene: NA
J gene: TRBJ2-7
CDR3 DNA: TGTGCCAGCAGTGACGGGGTTCTGATTTGGACCTACGAGCAGTACTTC
CDR3 protein: CASSDGVLIWTYEQYF

V gene: TRBV11-2
clone size: NA
D gene: NA
J gene: TRBJ2-2
CDR3 DNA: TGTGCCAGCAGCTTAGTTAGTATCGGGGAGCTGTTTTTT
CDR3 protein: CASSLVSIGELFF

V gene: TRBV7-9
clone size: NA
D gene: TRBD2
J gene: TRBJ2-1
CDR3 DNA: TGTGCCAGCAGCGTAGGGACTAGCGGGAGGCAAGAGCAGTTCTTC
CDR3 protein: CASSVGTSGRQEQFF

V gene: TRBV27
clone size: large
D gene: TRBD1
J gene: TRBJ1-5
CDR3 DNA: TGTGCCAGTAAAGAACAGGGGTGCAATCAGCCCCAGCATTTT
CDR3 protein: CASKEQGCNQPQHF

V gene: TRBV10-3
clone size: NA
D gene: TRBD1
J gene: TRBJ1-2
CDR3 DNA: TGTGCCATCAGCGAGGGACAGGGCGACTATGGCTACACCTTC
CDR3 protein: CAISEGQGDYGYTF

V gene: TRBV10-3
clone size: NA
D gene: NA
J gene: TRBJ1-1
CDR3 DNA: TGTGCCATCAGTGAGTCTGGACAGAAGAGGGCTGAAGCTTTCTTT
CDR3 protein: CAISESGQKRAEAFF

V gene: TRBV27
clone size: NA
D gene: TRBD2
J gene: TRBJ2-3
CDR3 DNA: TGTGCCGCCGGGGGGGGCCGAGATACGCAGTATTTT
CDR3 protein: CAAGGGRDTQYF

V gene: TRBV9
clone size: NA
D gene: TRBD1
J gene: TRBJ1-1
CDR3 DNA: TGTGCCAGCAGCGGGGGGACAGGGAGGGCTTTCTTT
CDR3 protein: CASSGGTGRAFF

V gene: TRBV5-1
clone size: NA
D gene: NA
J gene: TRBJ1-3
CDR3 DNA: TGCGCCAGCAGCTTGGCCGGACTGGGGGTCGGAAACACCATATATTTT
CDR3 protein: CASSLAGLGVGNTIYF

V gene: TRBV2
clone size: few
D gene: NA
J gene: TRBJ1-6
CDR3 DNA: TGTGCCAGCAGTGAAGGGATAACCAACTATAATTCACCCCTCCACTTT
CDR3 protein: CASSEGITNYNSPLHF

V gene: TRBV7-8
clone size: NA
D gene: NA
J gene: TRBJ1-2
CDR3 DNA: TGTGCCAGCAGTTCCCGGTTGTCGACTTCGAGGTATGGCTACACCTTC
CDR3 protein: CASSSRLSTSRYGYTF

V gene: TRBV6-4
clone size: NA
D gene: TRBD1
J gene: TRBJ1-2
CDR3 DNA: TGTGCCAGCAGTACCGAGACAGGGGGCATCCGGGGCTACACCTTC
CDR3 protein: CASSTETGGIRGYTF

V gene: TRBV19
clone size: NA
D gene: NA
J gene: TRBJ2-3
CDR3 DNA: TGTGCCAGTAGTATAGCCCCCACCGGGACAGATACGCAGTATTTT
CDR3 protein: CASSIAPTGTDTQYF

V gene: TRBV6-4
clone size: NA
D gene: NA
J gene: TRBJ2-3
CDR3 DNA: TGTGCCAGCAGTATGGAGTCCACAGATACGCAGTATTTT
CDR3 protein: CASSMESTDTQYF

V gene: TRBV4-1
clone size: NA
D gene: NA
J gene: TRBJ1-3
CDR3 DNA: TGCGCCAGCAGCCAAGATCGCAGTTTCTCTGGAAACACCATATATTTT
CDR3 protein: CASSQDRSFSGNTIYF

V gene: TRBV19
clone size: few
D gene: NA
J gene: TRBJ1-3
CDR3 DNA: TGTGCCAGTAGTATTCGTGGTCGGGAACCTGGAAACACCATATATTTT
CDR3 protein: CASSIRGREPGNTIYF

V gene: TRBV5-1
clone size: NA
D gene: TRBD2
J gene: TRBJ2-7
CDR3 DNA: TGCGCCAGCAGCCCCAACCCAGCGGGGGGAGTCTACGAGCAGTACTTC
CDR3 protein: CASSPNPAGGVYEQYF

V gene: TRBV7-3
clone size: once
D gene: NA
J gene: TRBJ2-5
CDR3 DNA: TGTGCCAGCAGCTTAGAAGGGGGAATAGGGACCCAGTACTTC
CDR3 protein: CASSLEGGIGTQYF

V gene: TRBV29-1
clone size: medium-sized
D gene: NA
J gene: TRBJ1-5
CDR3 DNA: TGCAGCGTTGTTTTATTAGACAGCAATCAGCCCCAGCATTTT
CDR3 protein: CSVVLLDSNQPQHF